This TCR beta chain was observed in a study of beta chain features in type 1 diabetes. Study context: On cell yields, gender and age, patients and healthy donors were similar.

The authors reverse transcribed all of the isolated RNA, so sequencing captured expressed TCRB transcripts. Clones were read by immunoSEQ multiplex PCR, and TCRdb kept only the in-frame ones, dropping some. Here the sample spans 250,000 to 300,000 clones, about 8.5% being singletons. Per donor, one heparinised blood draw averaged about 116 mL. CD4+ naive, central memory, regulatory and stem cell-like memory cells were sorted via CD45RO/CCR7/CD25/CD127/CD95/CD27. V was pared by 4 bases and J by 4 bases, with 13 bases between. The CDR3 runs to 15 residues. Germline V lookup: CDR1 SGHNT, CDR2 YENEEA. The receptor's source is a woman between 18 and 29 years old in good health. The sample was central memory CD4+ T cells from blood. The chain combines TRBV11-3 with TRBJ2-2; maybe TRBD2 (6 bases). CDR3 loop: CASSSLAELTGELFF. CDR3 nucleotide sequence: TGTGCCAGCAGCTCCTTAGCGGAACTCACCGGGGAGCTGTTTTTT.